The 2 T cell receptor beta chains below all came from one sample that was sequenced in a study of read filtering for tumor transcriptome and immune sequencing. The library was built from 400 ng RNA with molecular barcoded adaptors for alpha/delta and beta/gamma chains. TCRdb recomputed calls from the reads with MiXCR, one row per CDR3 protein. The sample has fewer than 90,000 distinct CDR3 sequences, 10% to 15% seen once. Sequencing was done on a sample of a population of CD138-negative cells sorted from bone marrow. The source of these receptors is a donor at least 40 years old with multiple myeloma.

This chain links TRBV5-1 with TRBJ2-5; TRBD2 agrees at 9 bases. This CDR3 has 16 amino acids. Per germline, CDR1 SGHRS and CDR2 YFSETQ. The V and J ends lost 3 bases and 4 bases, in that order; junction bases with no gene match: 10. CDR3 protein: CASSSLAGDGLETQYF. CDR3 nucleotide sequence: TGCGCCAGCAGCTCCTTAGCGGGAGATGGGTTAGAGACCCAGTACTTC.

This clonotype showed up many times. CDR3 loop: CASSLLAGELTGELFF. The CDR3 nucleotides are TGCGCCAGCAGCCTTTTGGCGGGAGAGCTCACCGGGGAGCTGTTTTTT. The chain has TRBV4-1 and TRBJ2-2; 7 bases agree with TRBD2. Germline CDR1 is MGHRA and CDR2 is YSYEKL. V was pared by 4 bases and J by 4 bases, with 9 bases of the junction left unmatched. CDR3 length: 16 residues.